This T cell receptor (beta chain) was identified during a study of PD-1 blockade in classical Hodgkin lymphoma. Findings of the study overall: Healthy donors were reported to have higher baseline TCR diversity than newly diagnosed patients. Nivolumab starters within 1 year of ASCT were excluded. Complete responders had baseline diversity similar to newly diagnosed patients.

Turning to this clone: Antigen: not known. Germline and junction disagree at one end, which may indicate a read error.

In every patient, relapse followed autologous stem cell transplantation, while exposure to brentuximab vedotin differed. Best overall response was complete response, partial response or progressive disease in these relapsed/refractory classical Hodgkin lymphoma patients. The method was immunoSEQ multiplex PCR; TCRdb's version includes in-frame clones alone and lacks a portion of them. The table includes 20,000 to 30,000 clones, about 83% detected once. The CDR3 extends over 13 amino acids. Per the germline V gene, CDR1 is SNHLY and CDR2 is FYNNEI. This sequence originates from a human donor with classical Hodgkin lymphoma. Sequenced material: peripheral blood mononuclear cells (PBMCs), taken before the second cycle of nivolumab. The rearrangement joins TRBV2 to TRBJ2-4; TRBD2 matches 7 bases. In DNA form, the CDR3 reads TGTGCCAGCAGTGAAGCAGGGCGGGAGTCGTCGAACTTC. Encoded protein: CASSEAGRESSNF.